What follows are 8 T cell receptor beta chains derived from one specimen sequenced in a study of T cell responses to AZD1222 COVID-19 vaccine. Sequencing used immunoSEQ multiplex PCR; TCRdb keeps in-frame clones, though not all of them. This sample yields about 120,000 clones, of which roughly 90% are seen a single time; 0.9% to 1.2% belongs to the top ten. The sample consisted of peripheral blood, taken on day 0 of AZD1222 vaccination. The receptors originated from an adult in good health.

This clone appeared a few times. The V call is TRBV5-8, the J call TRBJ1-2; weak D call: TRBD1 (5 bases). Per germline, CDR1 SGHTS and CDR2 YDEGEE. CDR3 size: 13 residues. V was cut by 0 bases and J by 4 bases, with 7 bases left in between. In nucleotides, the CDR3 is TGTGCCAGCAGCTTGGGACAGATCTATGGCTACACCTTC. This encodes CASSLGQIYGYTF.

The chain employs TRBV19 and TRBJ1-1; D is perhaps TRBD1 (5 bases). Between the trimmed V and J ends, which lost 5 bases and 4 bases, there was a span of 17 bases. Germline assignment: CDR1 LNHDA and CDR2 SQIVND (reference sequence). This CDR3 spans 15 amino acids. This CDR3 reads CASSPGAGQVTEAFF. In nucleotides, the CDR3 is TGTGCCAGTAGTCCCGGTGCGGGGCAGGTCACTGAAGCTTTCTTT.

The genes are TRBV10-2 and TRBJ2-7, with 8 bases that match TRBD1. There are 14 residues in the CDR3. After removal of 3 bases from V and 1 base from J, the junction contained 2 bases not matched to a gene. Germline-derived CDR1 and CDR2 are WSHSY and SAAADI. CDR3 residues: CASSDGTGSYEQYF. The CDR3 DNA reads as TGCGCCAGCAGTGACGGGACAGGATCCTACGAGCAGTACTTC.

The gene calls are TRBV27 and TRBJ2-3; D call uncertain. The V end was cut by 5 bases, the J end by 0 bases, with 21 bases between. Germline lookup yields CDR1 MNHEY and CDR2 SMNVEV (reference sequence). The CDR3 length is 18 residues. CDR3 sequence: CASSPHLYRDPSTDTQYF. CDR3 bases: TGTGCCAGCAGTCCACATCTATACAGAGACCCTAGCACAGATACGCAGTATTTT.

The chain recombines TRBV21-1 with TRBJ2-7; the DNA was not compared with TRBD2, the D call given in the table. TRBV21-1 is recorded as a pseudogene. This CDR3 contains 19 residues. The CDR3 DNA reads TGTGCCAGCACCCCAGTCTACCGAAGACCGGGACTAGCGACCTACGAGCAGTACTTC. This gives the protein CASTPVYRRPGLATYEQYF.

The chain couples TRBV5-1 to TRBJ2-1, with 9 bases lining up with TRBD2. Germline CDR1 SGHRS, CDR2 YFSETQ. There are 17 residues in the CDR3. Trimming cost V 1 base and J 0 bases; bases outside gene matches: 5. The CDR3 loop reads CASSLTSGRSSYNEQFF. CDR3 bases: TGCGCCAGCAGCTTGACTAGCGGGCGTAGCTCCTACAATGAGCAGTTCTTC.

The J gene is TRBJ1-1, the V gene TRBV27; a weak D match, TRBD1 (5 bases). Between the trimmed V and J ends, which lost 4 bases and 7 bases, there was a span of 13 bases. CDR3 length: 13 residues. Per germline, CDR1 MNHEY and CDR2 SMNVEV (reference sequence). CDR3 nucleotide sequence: TGTGCCAGCAGTTCCGGGGACCGCCTTGAAGCTTTCTTT. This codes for CASSSGDRLEAFF.

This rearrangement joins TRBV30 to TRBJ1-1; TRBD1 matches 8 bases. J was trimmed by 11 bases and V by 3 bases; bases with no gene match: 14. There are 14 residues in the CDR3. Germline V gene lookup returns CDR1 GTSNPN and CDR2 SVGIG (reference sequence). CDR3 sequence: CAWRQGGTYGSAFF. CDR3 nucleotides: TGTGCCTGGAGACAGGGGGGTACTTACGGGTCGGCTTTCTTT.